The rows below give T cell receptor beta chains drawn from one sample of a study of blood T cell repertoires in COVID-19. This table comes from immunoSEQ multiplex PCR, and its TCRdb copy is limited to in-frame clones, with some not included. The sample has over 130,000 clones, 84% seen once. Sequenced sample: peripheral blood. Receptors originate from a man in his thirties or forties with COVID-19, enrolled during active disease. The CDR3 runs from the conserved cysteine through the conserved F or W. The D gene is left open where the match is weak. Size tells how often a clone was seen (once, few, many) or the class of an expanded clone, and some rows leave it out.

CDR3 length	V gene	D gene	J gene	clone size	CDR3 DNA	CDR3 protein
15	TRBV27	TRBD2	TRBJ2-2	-	TGTGCCAGCAGTTTACACGGGACTAGCACCGGGGAGCTGTTTTTT	CASSLHGTSTGELFF
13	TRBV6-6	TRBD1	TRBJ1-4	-	TGTGCCAGCAATGACAGGGTGACTGAAAAACTGTTTTTT	CASNDRVTEKLFF
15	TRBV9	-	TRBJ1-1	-	TGTGCCAGCAGCGTCGGTCTGGAGATGAACACTGAAGCTTTCTTT	CASSVGLEMNTEAFF
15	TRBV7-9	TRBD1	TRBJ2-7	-	TGTGCCAGCAGCTTATCCGGGACAGGGGTGCTCGAGCAGTACTTC	CASSLSGTGVLEQYF
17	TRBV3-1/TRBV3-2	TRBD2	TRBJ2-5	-	TGTGCCAGCAGCCAAGGGGGACTAGCGGGGAACCAAGAGACCCAGTACTTC	CASSQGGLAGNQETQYF
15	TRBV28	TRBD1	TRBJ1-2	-	TGTGCCAGCAGTTACCGGGACAGGGTTAGCTATGGCTACACCTTC	CASSYRDRVSYGYTF
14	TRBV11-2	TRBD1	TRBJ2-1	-	TGTGCCAGCAGCGCCGGGACAGGATTGATTAGGCAGTTCTTC	CASSAGTGLIRQFF
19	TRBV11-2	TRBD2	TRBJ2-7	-	TGTGCCAGCAGCCCAGACCAGCCCTCATCTAGCGGTCGGGGCTACGAGCAGTACTTC	CASSPDQPSSSGRGYEQYF
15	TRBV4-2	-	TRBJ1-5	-	TGTGCCAGCAGCCAAGATAGTAATAGCAATCAGCCCCAGCATTTT	CASSQDSNSNQPQHF
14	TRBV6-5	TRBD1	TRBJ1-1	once	TGTGCCAGCAGCTCTACAGGGGGTGACACTGAAGCTTTCTTT	CASSSTGGDTEAFF
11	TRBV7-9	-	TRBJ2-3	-	TGTGCCAGCAGCCCTAGAGATACGCAGTATTTT	CASSPRDTQYF
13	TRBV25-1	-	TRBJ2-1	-	TGTGCCAGCAGACCCTCAGGTTTCAATGAGCAGTTCTTC	CASRPSGFNEQFF
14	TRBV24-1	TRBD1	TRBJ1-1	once	TGTGCCACCAGTGAGGGGACAGGGAACACTGAAGCTTTCTTT	CATSEGTGNTEAFF
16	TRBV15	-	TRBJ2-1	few	TGTGCCACCAGCAGATCCCTTGGCGGCAATTACAATGAGCAGTTCTTC	CATSRSLGGNYNEQFF
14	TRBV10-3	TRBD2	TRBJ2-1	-	TGTGCCATCACGACTAGCGGGAGGTACAATGAGCAGTTCTTC	CAITTSGRYNEQFF
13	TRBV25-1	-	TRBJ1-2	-	TGTGCCAGCACCTTGACCCCGACAGGCGGCTACACCTTC	CASTLTPTGGYTF
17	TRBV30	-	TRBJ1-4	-	TGTGCCTGGAGTGAGGCCAGGGTAACCCAGCAGGGTGAAAAACTGTTTTTT	CAWSEARVTQQGEKLFF
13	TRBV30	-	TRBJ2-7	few	TGTGCCTGGATCGGGGTAGGGGGATACGAGCAGTACTTC	CAWIGVGGYEQYF
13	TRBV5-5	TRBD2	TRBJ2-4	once	TGTGCCAGCAGCTTCGCGGGGGAGAACATTCAGTACTTC	CASSFAGENIQYF
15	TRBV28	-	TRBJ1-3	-	TGTGCCAGCAGCCTACCAGGGTCTTCTGGAAACACCATATATTTT	CASSLPGSSGNTIYF
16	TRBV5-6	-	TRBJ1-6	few	TGTGCCAGCACGCCCGCCGGTGGGGGGATTGGTTCACCCCTCCACTTT	CASTPAGGGIGSPLHF
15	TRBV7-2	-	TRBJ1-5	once	TGTGCCAGCAGCATGACAGCGGCGGGATATCAGCCCCAGCATTTT	CASSMTAAGYQPQHF
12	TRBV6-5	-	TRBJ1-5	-	TGTGCCATCCGGGATAGCAATCAGCCCCAGCATTTT	CAIRDSNQPQHF
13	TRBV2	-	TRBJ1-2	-	TGTGCCAGCAGTGGTCAGAGGGGGTATGGCTACACCTTC	CASSGQRGYGYTF
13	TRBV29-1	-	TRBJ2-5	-	TGCAGCGTTCGACAGGTTGTTTGGGAGACCCAGTACTTC	CSVRQVVWETQYF
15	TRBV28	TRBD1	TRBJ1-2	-	TGTGCCAGCAGTTCCCCGGGACAGGGCAACTATGGCTACACCTTC	CASSSPGQGNYGYTF
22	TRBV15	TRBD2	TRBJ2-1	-	TGTGCCACCAGCAGTCCGGGCTTCCCGATATTAGCGGGAGGGCCTCATCGCAATGAGCAGTTCTTC	CATSSPGFPILAGGPHRNEQFF
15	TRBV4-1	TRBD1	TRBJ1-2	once	TGCGCCAGCAGCCAAGCCCCGGGACAGCACTATGGCTACACCTTC	CASSQAPGQHYGYTF
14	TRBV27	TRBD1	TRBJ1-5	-	TGTGCCAGCTCCCGACAGGGAAGCAATCAGCCCCAGCATTTT	CASSRQGSNQPQHF
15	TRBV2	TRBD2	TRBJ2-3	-	TGTGCCAGCAGTGAGGTAGCGGGAGTCACAGATACGCAGTATTTT	CASSEVAGVTDTQYF
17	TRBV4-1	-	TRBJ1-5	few	TGCGCCAGCAGCCAAGTGTTTAGACGGCTAGAGAATCAGCCCCAGCATTTT	CASSQVFRRLENQPQHF
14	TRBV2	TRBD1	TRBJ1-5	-	TGTGCCAGCATGGGCAGGGGGGCCAATCAGCCCCAGCATTTT	CASMGRGANQPQHF
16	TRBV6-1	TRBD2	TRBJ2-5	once	TGTGCCAGCAGTGAAACAACTAGCGGAAGGTATAGGACCCAGTACTTC	CASSETTSGRYRTQYF
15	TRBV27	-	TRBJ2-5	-	TGTGCCAGCAGTTTAAGGAGGGGTGCCGGGGAGACCCAGTACTTC	CASSLRRGAGETQYF
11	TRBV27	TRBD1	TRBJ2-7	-	TGTGCCAGCGTGGGACAGGACGAGCAGTACTTC	CASVGQDEQYF